This T cell receptor (beta chain) was sequenced for a study of blood T cell repertoires in COVID-19. Study as a whole: T cells, B-cell-depleted T cells, or PBMCs supplied cDNA or gDNA.

Measured with immunoSEQ multiplex PCR; TCRdb has only the in-frame clones, and not every one. The profile shows some 300,000 clones, about 90% of them singletons. In germline, CDR1 is SQVTM, CDR2 ANQGSEA. V lost 4 bases and J 7 bases, leaving 14 bases between the germline ends. CDR3 size: 13 residues. Sequenced sample: PBMCs or T cells enriched from blood (not recorded which). V gene TRBV29-1 combines with J gene TRBJ1-5, with a weak D call TRBD1 (6 bases). The clonotype comes from a woman aged 25 to 39 who had recovered from COVID-19. CDR3 amino acids: CSVGVVRGQPQHF. Written as DNA, the CDR3 is TGCAGCGTTGGAGTAGTGAGGGGGCAGCCCCAGCATTTT. Supplemented by reference TRBV29-1 and TRBJ1-5, the full variable domain reads SAVISQKPSRDICQRGTSLTIQCQVDSQVTMMFWYRQQPGQSLTLIATANQGSEATYESGFVIDKFPISRPNLTFSTLTVSNMSPEDSSIYLCSVGVVRGQPQHFGDGTRLSIL.